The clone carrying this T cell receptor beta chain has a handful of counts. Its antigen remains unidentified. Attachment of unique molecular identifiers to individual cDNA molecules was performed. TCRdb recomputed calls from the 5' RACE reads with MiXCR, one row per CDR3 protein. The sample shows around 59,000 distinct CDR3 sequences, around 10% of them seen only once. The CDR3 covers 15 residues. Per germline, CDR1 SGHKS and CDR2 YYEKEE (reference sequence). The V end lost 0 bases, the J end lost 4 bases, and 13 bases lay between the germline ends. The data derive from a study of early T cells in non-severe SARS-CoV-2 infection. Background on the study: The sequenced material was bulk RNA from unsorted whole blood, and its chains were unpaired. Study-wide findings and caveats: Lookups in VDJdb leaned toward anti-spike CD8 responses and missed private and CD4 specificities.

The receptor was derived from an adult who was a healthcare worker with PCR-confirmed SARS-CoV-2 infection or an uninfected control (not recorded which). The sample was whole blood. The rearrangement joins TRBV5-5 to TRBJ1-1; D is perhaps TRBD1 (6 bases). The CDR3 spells CASSLAGGQGTEAFF. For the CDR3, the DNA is TGTGCCAGCAGCTTGGCCGGGGGGCAGGGCACTGAAGCTTTCTTT.